The sequence of this TCR beta chain was determined in a study of CD8+ T cells in alopecia areata. Germline V lookup: CDR1 MNHNY, CDR2 SVGAGI (reference sequence). V shed 5 bases and J shed 8 bases, with 6 bases lying between them. The CDR3 has 11 amino acids. A note on this clone: Antigen unknown.

cDNA prepared by RNA extraction and subsequent reverse transcription served as the template for sequencing. Sequenced by immunoSEQ multiplex PCR; TCRdb stores in-frame clones only, minus some. The sample lists some 100,000 clones, roughly 50% seen once, with roughly 30% in the top ten. General study findings and limits: With just one nonresponder, it is still uncertain whether baseline CD8+ expansion relates to response. Among the top 100, expanded CD8+ clones, as well as scalp clonality, were significantly decreased by tofacitinib.

The treatment is: oral pan-JAK inhibitor, 5-10 mg twice daily. From PBMCs, CD4+ and CD8+ T cells were sorted. This chain uses TRBV6-6 with TRBJ1-4; D not certain. The sequencing here drew on CD8+ T cells sorted from blood, taken at week 4, from a patient treated with tofacitinib. The receptor comes from a human donor with alopecia areata. The CDR3 bases are TGTGCCAGCAGTGTGGGGGAAAAACTGTTTTTT. It encodes CASSVGEKLFF.